A single T cell receptor beta chain is shown here with its context. TCRdb reanalyzed the 5' RACE reads and collapses them to one entry per CDR3 protein, without DNA. In all, the sample yields a few hundred thousand distinct CDR3 sequences. The data stem from a study of monozygotic twins with inflammatory bowel disease. Blood, roughly 2.6 ml, was drawn per donor. This CDR3 contains 14 residues. CDR1 is DFQATT, CDR2 SNEGSKA, per germline (reference sequence). V gene TRBV20-1 combines with J gene TRBJ2-7. The clonotype originates from a human donor with ulcerative colitis or Crohn's disease, or a healthy co-twin of an affected twin (not recorded which). The material sequenced was blood. The CDR3: CSARISGELYEQYF.